Listed here is a single T cell receptor (beta chain). Its antigen remains undetermined. No base quality values were provided; no much bigger clone lies one nucleotide off. The data belong to a study of shared clonotypes between healthy human individuals (dated by TCRdb to the early 2020s). Some background on the complete study: Three men and a couple of women, aged 18 to 49 years, made up the cohort. Each donor's leukapheresis produced roughly between roughly 0.94 and 9.5 billion PBMCs. Libraries were prepared and TCR repertoires were sequenced by different laboratories using diverse techniques, in order to increase sequencing depth and limit assay-specific biases. To estimate repertoire size and how much clonotype sharing occurs between individuals, the study deeply sequenced the blood TCR repertoires of five healthy adults. For each donor, CD4 naive and CD4 memory were each run on three plates, CD8 naive on two plates, and CD8 memory on one plate.

Overall study outcomes, separate from this receptor: The genetic and exposure-history diversity represented was limited by the small number of donors. Higher generation probabilities were observed for clonotypes shared by all four sorted-subset donors than for non-shared clonotypes. Larger estimated clonotype richness was generally found for naive subsets than for memory subsets. Sampling was restricted to blood, and TCR repertoires in tissues likely differ from the TCR repertoires found in blood. Across a handful of donors, around 5% of naive CD4, around 3.5% of naive CD8, approximately 2.5% of memory CD4, and roughly 0.41% of memory CD8 clonotypes were shared. Even with the large sequencing depth, rarefaction of the sorted-subset datasets indicated that sequencing was incomplete. Pairwise subsampling led to the expectation that sequencing depth would affect the degree of clonotype sharing among donors.

CD8 naive samples were obtained by positive selection for CCR7 among CD45RO-negative cells, yielding a CD45RA+CCR7+ population from which TemRA cells were excluded. The donors were healthy, HIV-negative adults with no recently reported acute infections or vaccinations. Every donor was a Caucasian adult living in Nashville, Tennessee, USA. After blood collection by leukapheresis, PBMCs were isolated using Ficoll-Histopaque density gradient centrifugation and then cryopreserved in the vapor phase of liquid nitrogen. Analytical flow cytometry was used to check the purity and quantity of every magnetically sorted T cell population. Each sorted fraction had its genomic DNA isolated and then quantified by UV absorbance on a Nanodrop 2000c. Including cysteine and phenylalanine, the CDR3 has 13 amino acids. The CDR3 DNA has 39 bases and is translated from base 1. Based on the germline V gene, the CDR1 and CDR2 sequences are SQVTM and ANQGSEA. V ends up 5 bases short and J 3 bases short, with an unmatched junction base count of 5.

TCR CDR3 regions were amplified from genomic DNA by multiplex PCR using the deep immunoSEQ assay. Extracted genomic DNA from each cell subset was distributed evenly across all wells of several immunoSEQ 96-well plates, and each plate was treated as a replicate. For sorted subsets, about 220 ng of genomic DNA, equivalent to around 29,000 T cell genomes, went into each replicate PCR. Purified libraries were quantified with a Qubit 3.0 fluorometer, sized on a Bioanalyzer 2100, and re-quantified with the KAPA Library Quantification kit. A separate single-read 150-cycle Illumina NextSeq 550 flow cell was used to sequence each immunoSEQ 96-well plate. Per the source publication's procedure: The immunoSEQ output contained only junctional sequences without quality scores, so filtering could not match that applied to full-length reads. Sequences were annotated with PyIR, a Python wrapper for IgBLAST v1.9, and V/J genes and CDR3 were assigned using IMGT germline references. Reads were removed for weak V/J assignments (E-value above 1e-6), missing CDR3, stop codons, out-of-frame junctions, or ambiguous translated residues. V3J clonotypes were defined by identical inferred V gene, J gene, and CDR3 amino acid sequence. The percentage overlap between two repertoires was calculated by dividing the number of shared unique clonotypes by the size of the smaller repertoire. RTK rarefaction, the Chao1 estimator, and Recon v2.1 estimates of unobserved clonotypes were used to assess repertoire richness. For all TCRbeta clonotypes obtained by the gDNA method from a few donors, generation probabilities were computed with OLGA. TCRdb mirrors the immuneACCESS table, restricted to in-frame sequences. Some clones are absent from its copies; in checked studies, under half trace to an unresolved V gene, and the reason for the others is unknown. V, J and clone size reflect that table, while D and trimming were determined from the DNA. This sample comprises about 2 million clones, about 95% of them detected only once. The leading ten clones occupy around 1% of the sample.

This chain joins TRBV29-1 to TRBJ2-5; 8 central bases correspond to TRBD1. The specimen sequenced was naive CD8+ T cells sorted from blood. In the paper's terms, the cell subset or site label means: CD45RA+CCR7+. This TCR derives from a young man in good health. The sequenced DNA: TGCAGCGTTAATGGACAGGGAAAAGAGACCCAGTACTTC. Its translation is CSVNGQGKETQYF.